The clone carrying this T cell receptor beta chain came up a few times. No progression to ophthalmopathy during 18 months of follow-up defined stable disease. Fresh peripheral blood, under 11 ml, yielded the PBMCs. RNA transcripts provided the source from which TCR beta CDR3 regions were amplified. HTBI primers were employed in a first-round RT-PCR of the TCR CDR3. TCRdb passed the multiplex PCR reads through MiXCR, listing each CDR3 protein once. The repertoire has more than 600,000 distinct CDR3 sequences, roughly 17% of them found once; the top ten carry under 9.5%. Losses at the gene ends were 4 bases for V and 4 bases for J; bases not matched to a gene: 5. Germline loops: CDR1 MNHNS, CDR2 SASEGT. This CDR3 comprises 16 residues. This sample was included in a study of T cells in Graves' hyperthyroidism and ophthalmopathy.

Sequencing input: blood. The V call is TRBV6-1, the J call TRBJ2-3; 13 nucleotides agree with TRBD2. The sequence was collected from a man between 18 and 29 years old with Graves' hyperthyroidism. The CDR3 DNA sequence: TGTGCCAGCAGTGGCGGACTAGCGGGAGATCCAGATACGCAGTATTTT. Protein product: CASSGGLAGDPDTQYF.